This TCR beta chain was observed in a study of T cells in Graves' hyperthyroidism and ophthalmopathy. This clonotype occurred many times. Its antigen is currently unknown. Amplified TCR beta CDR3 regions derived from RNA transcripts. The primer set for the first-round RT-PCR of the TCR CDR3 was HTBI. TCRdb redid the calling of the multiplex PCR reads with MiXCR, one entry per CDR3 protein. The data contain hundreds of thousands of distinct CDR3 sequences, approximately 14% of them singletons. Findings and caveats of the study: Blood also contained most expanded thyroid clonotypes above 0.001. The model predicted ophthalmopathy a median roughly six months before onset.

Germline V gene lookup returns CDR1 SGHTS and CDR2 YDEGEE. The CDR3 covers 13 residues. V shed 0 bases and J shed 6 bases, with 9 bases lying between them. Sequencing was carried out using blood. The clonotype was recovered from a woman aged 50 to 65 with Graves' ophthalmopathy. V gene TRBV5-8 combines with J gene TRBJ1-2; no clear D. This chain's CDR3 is CASSLDRGHGYTF. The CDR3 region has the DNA TGTGCCAGCAGCTTGGACAGAGGGCATGGCTACACCTTC.